This passage covers 10 T cell receptor beta chains from one sample sequenced in a study of shared clonotypes between healthy human individuals. Sequencing was performed with immunoSEQ multiplex PCR; in TCRdb, only in-frame clones are kept and a portion is missing. This sample has some 2.1 million clones, with roughly 94% found just once. The sample comprised naive CD4+ T cells sorted from blood. The subset was: CD45RA+ positively selected. These TCRs come from a man between 18 and 35 years old in good health.

This chain uses TRBV7-2 with TRBJ2-2; maybe TRBD2 (6 bases). CDR3 length: 15 amino acids. Trimming pared 0 bases from V and 7 bases from J, leaving 12 bases between. Germline-derived CDR1 and CDR2 are SGHTA and FQGNSA. CDR3 nucleotides: TGTGCCAGCAGCTTAGCCTTACTAGCAGGCGGGGAGCTGTTTTTT. This encodes CASSLALLAGGELFF. Complete variable domain (other parts from reference TRBV7-2 and TRBJ2-2): GAGVSQSPSNKVTEKGKDVELRCDPISGHTALYWYRQSLGQGLEFLIYFQGNSAPDKSGLPSDRFSAERTGGSVSTLTIQRTQQEDSAVYLCASSLALLAGGELFFGEGSRLTVL.

The V gene is TRBV27, the J gene TRBJ2-7, with a possible D match to TRBD1 (5 bases). CDR1 MNHEY and CDR2 SMNVEV come from the germline V gene (reference sequence). V lost 2 bases and J 2 bases, leaving 13 bases between the germline ends. The CDR3 has 15 residues. The DNA of the CDR3 is TGTGCCAGCAGTTTAGGGGCAGGGTATCCCTACGAGCAGTACTTC. This encodes CASSLGAGYPYEQYF.

The chain recombines TRBV18 with TRBJ1-1; no clear D. Germline CDR1 KGHSH, CDR2 LQKENI. CDR3 length: 12 amino acids. V lost 6 bases, J lost 3 bases, and 8 bases lay in between. CDR3 nucleotide sequence: TGTGCCAGCTCGGTTGGGGACACTGAAGCTTTCTTT. As protein: CASSVGDTEAFF.

The DNA of the CDR3 is TGTGCCAGCAGTGGCGCGGGACGATCCTACAATGAGCAGTTCTTC. It codes for CASSGAGRSYNEQFF. This chain uses TRBV6-1 with TRBJ2-1, with D possibly matching TRBD2 (6 bases). Germline CDR1 reads MNHNS; CDR2 reads SASEGT. This CDR3 region has 15 residues. V lost 4 bases to trimming and J lost 1 base, with 11 bases between them.

J is TRBJ2-7 and V is TRBV10-1; D possibly corresponds to TRBD2 (6 bases). The CDR3 has 15 amino acids. V gave up 0 bases and J gave up 4 bases, with 13 bases separating them. In germline, CDR1 is WNHNN, CDR2 SYGVQD (reference sequence). In DNA, the CDR3 is TGCGCCAGCAGTGAGTCGGAAAGCGGGCCTTACGAGCAGTACTTC. Its protein product is CASSESESGPYEQYF.

This clone was found a few times. The gene calls are TRBV2 and TRBJ1-2; D possibly corresponds to TRBD1 (5 bases). The CDR3 sequence is 14 residues long. Germline lookup yields CDR1 SNHLY and CDR2 FYNNEI. V was trimmed by 9 bases and J by 5 bases, leaving 19 bases between them. The CDR3 protein is CASRLTQEIYGYTF. The CDR3 region has the DNA TGTGCCAGTAGATTAACACAGGAGATTTATGGCTACACCTTC.

This clone was seen a handful of times. The chain employs TRBV5-1 and TRBJ2-2, with 8 bases aligning to TRBD1. V shed 4 bases, J shed 2 bases, and the junction held 4 bases outside the gene matches. Germline values: CDR1 SGHRS, CDR2 YFSETQ. This CDR3 is built from 15 residues. CDR3 bases: TGCGCCAGCAGCGGGCAGGGGGCAAACACCGGGGAGCTGTTTTTT. It yields the protein CASSGQGANTGELFF.

V usage is TRBV30 and J usage is TRBJ2-1, with 8 bases that match TRBD2. The CDR3 is 15 amino acids. The germline V gene has CDR1 GTSNPN and CDR2 SVGIG (reference sequence). V lost 3 bases and J lost 4; bases outside the gene matches: 8. The DNA for the CDR3 is TGTGCCTGGAGATGGAGCGGGAGCGGGTACAATGAGCAGTTCTTC. It yields the protein CAWRWSGSGYNEQFF.

V usage is TRBV28 and J usage is TRBJ1-6; TRBD1 matches 10 bases. CDR3 length: 15 residues. J lost 7 bases, V lost 6 bases, and 6 bases had no gene match. Germline CDR1 is MDHEN and CDR2 is SYDVKM. CDR3 protein: CASSQETGGNSPLHF. The CDR3 nucleotides are TGTGCCAGCAGCCAAGAGACAGGGGGCAATTCACCCCTCCACTTT.

The chain employs TRBV19 and TRBJ1-2, with TRBD1 matching 7 bases. Trimming cost V 7 bases and J 1 base; bases outside gene matches: 9. Germline values: CDR1 LNHDA, CDR2 SQIVND (reference sequence). The CDR3 is 15 amino acids. The CDR3 here is CASTPTGPFNYGYTF. For the CDR3, the DNA is TGTGCCAGTACCCCGACAGGGCCATTTAACTATGGCTACACCTTC.